The subject of this entry is one T cell receptor (beta chain). TCRdb keeps only in-frame clones here, not all; method: immunoSEQ multiplex PCR. The top ten hold roughly 7% of the sample, which has 8,500 to 13,000 clones, about 95% seen once. The data were taken from a study of technical replicates of blood from a few donors. The germline CDR1 and CDR2 sequences are KGHSH and LQKENI. The J segment lost 1 base and the V segment lost 6 bases, leaving 10 bases of the junction unmatched. The CDR3 covers 17 residues. The sequence came from a human donor in good health. Sample: PBMCs. V is TRBV18 and J is TRBJ1-3; TRBD1 matches 9 bases. CDR3 sequence reads: CASSPTTGTGSGNTIYF. Written as DNA, the CDR3 is TGTGCCAGCTCGCCTACGACCGGGACAGGGTCTGGAAACACCATATATTTT.